This is a list of T cell receptor beta chains from one sample in a study of shared clonotypes between healthy human individuals. Method: immunoSEQ multiplex PCR; TCRdb's copy keeps in-frame clones and lacks some. The sample includes about 110,000 clones, 68% of them seen just once. The material sequenced was memory CD8+ T cells sorted from blood. These receptor sequences come from a woman in her thirties in good health. The conserved cysteine and the conserved F or W are not part of the CDR3 here. A D gene is named only where the DNA matches it firmly. Clone size is stated in some rows and not others, as once, few, many or a class when expanded.

J gene | V gene | clone size | D gene | CDR3 protein
TRBJ2-7 | TRBV2 | NA | NA | ASSEAGRSGEQY
TRBJ2-2 | TRBV19 | NA | TRBD1 | ASRIRDRLNTGELF
TRBJ1-1 | TRBV27 | few | NA | ASSLVWEAEAF
TRBJ1-5 | TRBV25-1 | few | NA | ASSGRAGNQPQH
TRBJ2-5 | TRBV9 | many | TRBD2 | ASSDSLAGGETQY
TRBJ2-2 | TRBV9 | NA | TRBD1 | ASSGGQGRTGELF
TRBJ1-1 | TRBV30 | NA | TRBD1 | AWSPGTGAPCAF
TRBJ1-5 | TRBV7-2 | once | NA | ASSLDSLSNQPQH
TRBJ2-1 | TRBV6-4 | many | TRBD1 | ASSADGTGGYNEQF
TRBJ1-1 | TRBV11-2 | medium-sized | NA | ASSASTENTEAF
TRBJ1-1 | TRBV2 | few | NA | ASNAQGSNTEAF
TRBJ2-5 | TRBV9 | NA | NA | ASSPPSAQETQY
TRBJ2-3 | TRBV7-9 | NA | TRBD2 | ASSLSSGRSTDTQY
TRBJ2-3 | TRBV5-5 | few | TRBD1 | ASSLTPGQGTDTQY
TRBJ2-7 | TRBV5-4 | NA | TRBD2 | ASSAAGDSYEQY
TRBJ2-1 | TRBV6-4 | once | TRBD2 | ASSAVAGEYREQF
TRBJ1-2 | TRBV29-1 | NA | NA | SVDMGGKNYGYT
TRBJ2-3 | TRBV20-1 | NA | NA | SARGHDTQY
TRBJ2-7 | TRBV27 | NA | TRBD1 | ASSRQRQGYEQY
TRBJ2-7 | TRBV5-1 | NA | TRBD2 | ASSYSGRVFEQY
TRBJ2-7 | TRBV4-1 | NA | NA | ASSQVADGSYEQY
TRBJ2-6 | TRBV2 | many | TRBD1 | ASRPPTGGSSGANVLT
TRBJ1-2 | TRBV7-9 | NA | NA | ASSSLADNYGYT
TRBJ2-7 | TRBV29-1 | NA | TRBD2 | SVEGPSGRASYEQY
TRBJ2-5 | TRBV6-1 | few | NA | ASSEAANGFETQY
TRBJ2-1 | TRBV29-1 | NA | TRBD2 | SVENPAGYNEQF
TRBJ2-5 | TRBV27 | NA | TRBD2 | ASSLRSAGGQKTQY
TRBJ1-5 | TRBV4-1 | few | NA | ASSQMLGNQPQH
TRBJ2-7 | TRBV15 | NA | TRBD2 | ATSTGLAVPITSYEQY
TRBJ2-7 | TRBV5-6 | NA | NA | ASSTDDSYEQY
TRBJ2-2 | TRBV19 | NA | NA | ASSILGADTGELF
TRBJ1-2 | TRBV2 | NA | NA | ASSEATEFRYGYT
TRBJ2-7 | TRBV2 | few | NA | ASNYPGHAYEQY
TRBJ2-6 | TRBV4-2 | NA | NA | ASSQEGGRGANVLT
TRBJ2-7 | TRBV6-1 | NA | NA | ASSEGVSGAYEQY
TRBJ2-3 | TRBV25-1 | many | NA | ASSEGGGFATDTQY
TRBJ2-1 | TRBV5-4 | NA | NA | ASSFHEQF
TRBJ1-1 | TRBV28 | NA | NA | ASRGRGGMRNTEAF
TRBJ2-1 | TRBV6-4 | NA | NA | ASSDRVSGNEQF
TRBJ1-1 | TRBV14 | few | TRBD1 | ASSPPRDRDTEAF
TRBJ2-5 | TRBV4-1 | NA | NA | ASRGLGRHPQETQY
TRBJ2-3 | TRBV5-6 | NA | NA | ASTRGPASGTDTQY
TRBJ1-5 | TRBV11-2 | NA | TRBD1 | ASSRQGAQPQH
TRBJ1-2 | TRBV5-6 | NA | NA | ASTWTGTNYGYT
TRBJ2-7 | TRBV2 | NA | TRBD1 | ASSPGTAPTYEQY
TRBJ1-5 | TRBV2 | few | NA | ASSIRVNQPQH
TRBJ2-7 | TRBV9 | many | NA | ASSGDWLGEQY